This TCR beta chain was sequenced during a study of T cell responses to AZD1222 COVID-19 vaccine. Study details: Pooled together were second doses at about 4 or about 12 weeks. Whole-study results and caveats: Spike-specific TCR depth and breadth grew after two AZD1222 doses.

Looked up from germline, CDR1 is GTSNPN and CDR2 is SVGIG (reference sequence). This CDR3 has 13 residues. The V end lost 3 bases, the J end lost 0 bases, and 8 bases lay between the germline ends. Measured with immunoSEQ multiplex PCR; TCRdb has only the in-frame clones, and not every one. The data hold about 120,000 clones, with over 85% observed a single time. In its sample, this clone was seen once. Its matching antigen is unknown. The rearrangement uses TRBV30 and TRBJ1-1; D unresolved. Sequenced here: peripheral blood, sampled on day 0 of AZD1222 vaccination. The receptor was isolated from an adult in good health. CDR3 sequence: CAWRKRMNTEAFF. DNA of the CDR3: TGTGCCTGGAGGAAGCGTATGAACACTGAAGCTTTCTTT.